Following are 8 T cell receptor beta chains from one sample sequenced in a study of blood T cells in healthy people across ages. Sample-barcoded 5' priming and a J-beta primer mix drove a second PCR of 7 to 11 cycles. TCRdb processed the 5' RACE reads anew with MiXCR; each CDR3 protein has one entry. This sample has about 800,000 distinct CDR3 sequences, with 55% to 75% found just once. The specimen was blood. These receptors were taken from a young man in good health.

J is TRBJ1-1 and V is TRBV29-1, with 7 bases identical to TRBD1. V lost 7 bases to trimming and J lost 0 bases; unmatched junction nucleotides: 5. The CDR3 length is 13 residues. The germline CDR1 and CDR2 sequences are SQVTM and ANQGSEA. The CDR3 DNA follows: TGCAGCGGGACAGGCCAAATGAACACTGAAGCTTTCTTT. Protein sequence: CSGTGQMNTEAFF.

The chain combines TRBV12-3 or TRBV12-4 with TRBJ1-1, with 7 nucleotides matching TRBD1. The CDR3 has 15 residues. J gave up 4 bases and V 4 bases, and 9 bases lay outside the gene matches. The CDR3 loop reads CASSSRQGGGTEAFF. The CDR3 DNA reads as TGTGCCAGCAGTTCCCGACAGGGCGGCGGCACTGAAGCTTTCTTT.

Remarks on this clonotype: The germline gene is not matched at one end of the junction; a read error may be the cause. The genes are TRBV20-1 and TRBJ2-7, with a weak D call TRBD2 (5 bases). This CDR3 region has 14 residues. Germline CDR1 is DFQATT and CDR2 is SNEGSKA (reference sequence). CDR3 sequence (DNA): TGCAGGGCTAGAGGGTATCGGGGAGACTACGAGCAGTACTTC. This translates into CRARGYRGDYEQYF.

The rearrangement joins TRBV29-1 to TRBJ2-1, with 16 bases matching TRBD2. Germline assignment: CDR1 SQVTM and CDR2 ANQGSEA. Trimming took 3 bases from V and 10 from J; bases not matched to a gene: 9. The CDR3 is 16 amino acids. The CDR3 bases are TGCAGCGTTGACAACGCCGGGACTAGCGGGAGGGCCGAGCAGTTCTTC. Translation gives CSVDNAGTSGRAEQFF.

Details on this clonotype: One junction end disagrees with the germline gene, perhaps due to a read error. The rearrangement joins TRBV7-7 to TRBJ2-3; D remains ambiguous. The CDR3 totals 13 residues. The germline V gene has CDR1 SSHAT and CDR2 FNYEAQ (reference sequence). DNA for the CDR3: TGTGCTAGCAGCCGGGTCCCGTCAGATACGCAGTATTTT. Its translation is CASSRVPSDTQYF. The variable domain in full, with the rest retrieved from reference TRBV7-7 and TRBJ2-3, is GAGVSQSPRYKVTKRGQDVTLRCDPISSHATLYWYQQALGQGPEFLTYFNYEAQPDKSGLPSDRFSAERPEGSISTLTIQRTEQRDSAMYRCASSRVPSDTQYFGPGTRLTVL.

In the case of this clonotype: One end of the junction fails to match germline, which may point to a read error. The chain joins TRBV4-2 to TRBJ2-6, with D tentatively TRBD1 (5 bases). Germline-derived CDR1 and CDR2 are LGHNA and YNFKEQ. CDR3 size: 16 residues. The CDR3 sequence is CASSQDRVGGADVLTF. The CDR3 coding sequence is TGTGCCAGCAGCCAAGATCGAGTGGGTGGGGCCGACGTCCTGACTTTC.

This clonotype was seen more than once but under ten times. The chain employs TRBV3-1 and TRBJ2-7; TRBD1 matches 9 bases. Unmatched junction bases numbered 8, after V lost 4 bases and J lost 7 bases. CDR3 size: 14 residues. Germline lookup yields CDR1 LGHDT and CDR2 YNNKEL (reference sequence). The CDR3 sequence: CASSLQQGAEEQYF. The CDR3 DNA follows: TGTGCCAGCAGCCTACAACAGGGGGCGGAGGAGCAGTACTTC.

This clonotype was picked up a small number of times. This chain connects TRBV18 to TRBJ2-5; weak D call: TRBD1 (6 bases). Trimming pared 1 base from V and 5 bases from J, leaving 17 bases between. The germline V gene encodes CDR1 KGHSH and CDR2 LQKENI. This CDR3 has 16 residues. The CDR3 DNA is TGTGCCAGCTCACCACGGACAGTGGGGGTTTCGGAGACCCAGTACTTC. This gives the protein CASSPRTVGVSETQYF.